This TCR beta chain came from a study of control samples from healthy donors and cancer patients. Profiling relied on immunoSEQ multiplex PCR, and the TCRdb table lists in-frame clones only, not all of them. This sample has about 120,000 clones; more than 85% occur once, and the top ten carry about 2.8%. Trimming removed 5 bases from V and 4 bases from J, with 17 bases in between. CDR3 size: 15 residues. Germline V gene data show CDR1 as SEHNR and CDR2 as FQNEAQ (reference sequence). The chain is built from TRBV7-9 and TRBJ1-1; tentatively, D is TRBD1 (5 bases). The clonotype was recovered from a young man in good health. The sample comprised blood. This CDR3 is CASSPSGGRSTEAFF. CDR3 nucleotide sequence: TGTGCCAGCAGCCCCAGTGGGGGTAGAAGCACTGAAGCTTTCTTT.